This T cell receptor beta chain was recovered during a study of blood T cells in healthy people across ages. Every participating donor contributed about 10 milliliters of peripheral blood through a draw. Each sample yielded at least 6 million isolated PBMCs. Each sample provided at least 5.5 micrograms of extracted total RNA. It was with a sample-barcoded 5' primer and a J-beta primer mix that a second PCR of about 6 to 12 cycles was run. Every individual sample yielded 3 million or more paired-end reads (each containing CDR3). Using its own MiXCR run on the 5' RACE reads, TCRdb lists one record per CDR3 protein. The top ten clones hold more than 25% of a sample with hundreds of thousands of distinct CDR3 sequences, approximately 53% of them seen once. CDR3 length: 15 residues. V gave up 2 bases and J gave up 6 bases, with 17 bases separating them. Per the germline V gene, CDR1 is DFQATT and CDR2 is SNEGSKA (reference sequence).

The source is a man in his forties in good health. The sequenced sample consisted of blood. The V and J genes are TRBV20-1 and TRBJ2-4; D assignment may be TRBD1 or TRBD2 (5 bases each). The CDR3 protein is CSARQVEGTTNIQYF. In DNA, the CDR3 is TGCAGTGCTAGACAAGTTGAGGGGACCACAAACATTCAGTACTTC.